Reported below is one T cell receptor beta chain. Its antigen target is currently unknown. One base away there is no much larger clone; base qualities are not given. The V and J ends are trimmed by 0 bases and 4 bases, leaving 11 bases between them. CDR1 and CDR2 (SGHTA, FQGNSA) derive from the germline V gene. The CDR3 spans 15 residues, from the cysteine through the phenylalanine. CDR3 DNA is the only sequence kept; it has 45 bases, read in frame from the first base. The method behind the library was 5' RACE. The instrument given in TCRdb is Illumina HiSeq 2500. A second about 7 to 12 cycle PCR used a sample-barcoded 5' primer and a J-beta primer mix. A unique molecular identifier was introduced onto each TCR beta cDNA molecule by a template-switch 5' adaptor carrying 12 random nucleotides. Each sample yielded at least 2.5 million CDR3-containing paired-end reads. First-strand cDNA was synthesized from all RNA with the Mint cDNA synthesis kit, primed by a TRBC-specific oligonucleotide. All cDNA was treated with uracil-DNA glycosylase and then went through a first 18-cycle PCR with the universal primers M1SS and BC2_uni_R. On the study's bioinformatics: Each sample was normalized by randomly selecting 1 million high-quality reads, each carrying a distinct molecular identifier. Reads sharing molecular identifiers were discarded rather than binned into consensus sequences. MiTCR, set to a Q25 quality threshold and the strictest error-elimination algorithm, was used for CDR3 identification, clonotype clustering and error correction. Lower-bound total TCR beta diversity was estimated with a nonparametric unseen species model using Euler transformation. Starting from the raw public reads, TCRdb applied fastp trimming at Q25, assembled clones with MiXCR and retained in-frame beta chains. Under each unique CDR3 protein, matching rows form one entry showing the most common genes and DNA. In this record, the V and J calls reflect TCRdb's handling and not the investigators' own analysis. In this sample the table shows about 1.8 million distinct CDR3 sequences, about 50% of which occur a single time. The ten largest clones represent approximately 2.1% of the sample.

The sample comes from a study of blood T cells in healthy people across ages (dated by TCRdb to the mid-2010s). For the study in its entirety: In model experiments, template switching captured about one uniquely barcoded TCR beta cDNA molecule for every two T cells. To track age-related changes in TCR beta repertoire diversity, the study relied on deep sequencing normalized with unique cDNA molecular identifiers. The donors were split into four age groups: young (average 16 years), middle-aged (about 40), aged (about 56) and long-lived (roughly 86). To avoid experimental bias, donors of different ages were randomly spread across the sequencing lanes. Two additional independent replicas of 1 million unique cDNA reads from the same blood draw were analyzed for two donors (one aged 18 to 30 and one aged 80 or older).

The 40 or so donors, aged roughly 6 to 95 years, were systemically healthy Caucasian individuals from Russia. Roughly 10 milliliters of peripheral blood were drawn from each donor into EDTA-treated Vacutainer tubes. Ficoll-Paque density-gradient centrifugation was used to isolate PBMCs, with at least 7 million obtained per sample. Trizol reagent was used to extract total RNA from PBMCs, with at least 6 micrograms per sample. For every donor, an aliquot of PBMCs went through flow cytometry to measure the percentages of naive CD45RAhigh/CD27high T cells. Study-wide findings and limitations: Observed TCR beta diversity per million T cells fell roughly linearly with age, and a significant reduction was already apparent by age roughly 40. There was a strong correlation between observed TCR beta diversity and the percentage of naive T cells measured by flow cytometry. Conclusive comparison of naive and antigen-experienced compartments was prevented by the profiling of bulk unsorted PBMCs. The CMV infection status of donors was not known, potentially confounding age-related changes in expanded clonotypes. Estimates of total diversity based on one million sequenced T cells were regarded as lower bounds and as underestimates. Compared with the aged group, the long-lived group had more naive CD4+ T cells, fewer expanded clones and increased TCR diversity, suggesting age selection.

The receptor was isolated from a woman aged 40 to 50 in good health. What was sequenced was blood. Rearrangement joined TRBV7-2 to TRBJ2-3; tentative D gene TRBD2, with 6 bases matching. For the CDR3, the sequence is CASSLALTRADTQYF. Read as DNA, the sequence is TGTGCCAGCAGCTTAGCGCTGACTAGGGCAGATACGCAGTATTTT.